This T cell receptor (beta chain) was recorded in a study of vaccination and CD4 T cells after COVID-19. Study summary: Six males and four females, two Hispanic, made up the convalescents. Convalescent patients gave post-COVID blood a median approximately 94 days post-diagnosis, range 35 to 161. Study-wide results and caveats: Within the convalescent patients, spike mono-reactivity was found in 304 of 307 vaccine-specific clones.

Treatment here: roughly 10-day PBMC culture with coronavirus spike peptide pools or control peptides (ViraFEST assay). Germline-derived CDR1 and CDR2 are DFQATT and SNEGSKA (reference sequence). The CDR3 has 16 residues. Trimming took 6 bases from V and 2 from J, leaving 21 bases between them. The assay that was used to sequence DNA from cultured CD4+ T cells was the Oncomine TCR Beta short-read assay. Investigators obtained genomic DNA by extraction from cultured CD4+ T cells. TCRdb passed the PCR reads through MiXCR, listing each CDR3 protein once. The sample yields almost 15,000 distinct CDR3 sequences, about 76% seen once. As to this clonotype: The target antigen is unknown.

Sequencing was carried out using CD4+ T cells from blood, cultured in vitro. This sequence was found in a human donor who had recovered from COVID-19. The chain recombines TRBV20-1 with TRBJ2-3; D tentatively reads TRBD1 or TRBD2 (6 bases each). This CDR3 reads CSATGGASEPTDTQYF. The DNA of the CDR3 is TGCAGTGCGACAGGCGGGGCTAGCGAGCCCACAGATACGCAGTATTTT.